This T cell receptor beta chain was captured in a study of post-analysis software for immune sequencing data. At the level of the study: Clinical courses comprised relapsing-remitting, secondary progressive and progressive-relapsing multiple sclerosis. Overall study findings and caveats: Higher frequency in patients than in controls was seen for five TRBV segments, with TRBV5-6, TRBV5-1 and TRBV20-1 among them.

Unique molecular identifiers were built into the TCR beta cDNA libraries. TCRdb passed the PCR reads through MiXCR, listing each CDR3 protein once. The sample has hundreds of thousands of distinct CDR3 sequences, around 27% seen once. V dropped 0 bases and J dropped 12 bases, with 12 bases sitting between them. Germline assignment: CDR1 LGHNA and CDR2 YSLEER. The CDR3 has 13 amino acids. For this clonotype: What it binds is unknown.

The V gene is TRBV4-3, the J gene TRBJ2-1; D might be TRBD1 (5 bases). Sequencing was done on a sample of blood. The clonotype was recovered from a girl aged 5 to 17 with multiple sclerosis. CDR3 residues: CASSQDDSLGQFF. CDR3 in DNA: TGCGCCAGCAGCCAAGATGACAGCCTCGGGCAGTTCTTC.